The 15 T cell receptor beta chains given below trace back to one sample, sequenced in a study of cytomegalovirus exposure and HLA in healthy donors. Primers included in the PCR were 60 Vbeta and 13 Jbeta primers. Using immunoSEQ multiplex PCR, the repertoire was profiled, and TCRdb retains in-frame clones only, with some absent. The table includes about 150,000 clones, about four fifths detected once. The sequenced material came from PBMCs. The source of these receptors is a man under 40 in good health and CMV-seropositive.

The chain uses TRBV28 and TRBJ1-1; D unresolved. The germline V gene has CDR1 MDHEN and CDR2 SYDVKM. CDR3 length: 12 amino acids. Trimming shortened V by 8 bases and J by 2 bases, and 9 bases separated the two germline ends. The CDR3 nucleotides are TGTGCCAGCGGGCTCGGAAACACTGAAGCTTTCTTT. It encodes CASGLGNTEAFF.

This rearrangement joins TRBV5-1 to TRBJ2-3, with 7 bases identical to TRBD1. V trimming: 4 bases; J trimming: 5 bases; junction bases outside the gene matches: 10. In germline, CDR1 is SGHRS, CDR2 YFSETQ. This CDR3 is 15 amino acids long. CDR3: CASSPTGTEGDTQYF. The CDR3 DNA follows: TGCGCCAGCAGCCCTACCGGGACAGAGGGAGATACGCAGTATTTT. The entire variable domain, with the rest obtained from reference TRBV5-1 and TRBJ2-3, is as follows: KAGVTQTPRYLIKTRGQQVTLSCSPISGHRSVSWYQQTPGQGLQFLFEYFSETQRNKGNFPGRFSGRQFSNSRSEMNVSTLELGDSALYLCASSPTGTEGDTQYFGPGTRLTVL.

The genes are TRBV6-5 and TRBJ2-4; D is perhaps TRBD1 (5 bases). V was pared by 0 bases and J by 5 bases, with 11 bases between. CDR3 length: 15 amino acids. Germline values: CDR1 MNHEY, CDR2 SVGAGI. The CDR3 DNA sequence: TGTGCCAGCAGTTACTCTGGGGCAGTCGAAAACATTCAGTACTTC. Residues: CASSYSGAVENIQYF.

The chain joins TRBV10-2 to TRBJ2-7; the match to TRBD2 covers 15 bases. CDR1 is WSHSY and CDR2 is SAAADI in the germline V gene. The CDR3 loop spans 21 amino acids. Trimming took 4 bases from V and 2 from J; bases not matched to a gene: 18. The CDR3 DNA sequence: TGCGCCAGCAGTGGCCGCCGGGGGGTATGGACTAGCGGGAGGGATGCCTACGAGCAGTACTTC. Protein product: CASSGRRGVWTSGRDAYEQYF.

This clone was picked up one time. The chain links TRBV7-8 to TRBJ2-5; D unresolved. Germline V lookup: CDR1 SGHVS, CDR2 FQNEAQ. Trimming removed 4 bases from V and 2 bases from J, with 8 bases in between. The CDR3 extends over 13 amino acids. In DNA form, the CDR3 reads TGTGCCAGCAGCTCTAACTATCAAGAGACCCAGTACTTC. Translation: CASSSNYQETQYF.

This chain connects TRBV5-6 to TRBJ1-5; 8 bases agree with TRBD1. Germline loops: CDR1 SGHDT, CDR2 YYEEEE. V shed 2 bases and J 2 bases; nucleotides not matched to a gene: 3. This CDR3 has 15 residues. CDR3 loop: CASSFRGQGNQPQHF. The DNA of the CDR3 is TGTGCCAGCAGCTTCAGGGGGCAGGGCAATCAGCCCCAGCATTTT. Using reference TRBV5-6 and TRBJ1-5 for the parts outside the CDR3, the full variable domain is DAGVTQSPTHLIKTRGQQVTLRCSPKSGHDTVSWYQQALGQGPQFIFQYYEEEERQRGNFPDRFSGHQFPNYSSELNVNALLLGDSALYLCASSFRGQGNQPQHFGDGTRLSIL.

The chain employs TRBV9 and TRBJ2-2; a weak D match, TRBD2 (6 bases). The CDR3 runs to 15 residues. Trimming pared 0 bases from V and 5 bases from J, leaving 11 bases between. Germline CDR1 is SGDLS and CDR2 is YYNGEE. In DNA, the CDR3 is TGTGCCAGCAGCGTAGAGGTAGCGGTTACCGGGGAGCTGTTTTTT. This gives the protein CASSVEVAVTGELFF. The full variable domain, completed using reference TRBV9 and TRBJ2-2, is DSGVTQTPKHLITATGQRVTLRCSPRSGDLSVYWYQQSLDQGLQFLIQYYNGEERAKGNILERFSAQQFPDLHSELNLSSLELGDSALYFCASSVEVAVTGELFFGEGSRLTVL.

The CDR3 DNA follows: TGTGCCAGCGGACTAGCGGGGGGGTCCTACAATGAGCAGTTCTTC. Protein: CASGLAGGSYNEQFF. The chain combines TRBV7-6 with TRBJ2-1; 15 nucleotides line up with TRBD2. V dropped 8 bases and J dropped 1; count of bases not matched to a gene: 0. Germline-derived CDR1 and CDR2 are SGHVS and FNYEAQ. The CDR3 has 15 residues.

The V call is TRBV7-9, the J call TRBJ2-7, with 10 bases that match TRBD2. Germline V CDR1 and CDR2: SEHNR, FQNEAQ (reference sequence). The CDR3 length is 16 residues. V lost 4 bases, J lost 2 bases, and 8 bases stayed unmatched. The CDR3 loop reads CASSYLRTSGTYEQYF. The CDR3 nucleotides are TGTGCCAGCAGCTACCTCAGGACTAGCGGTACCTACGAGCAGTACTTC. Full variable domain (missing parts from reference TRBV7-9 and TRBJ2-7): DTGVSQNPRHKITKRGQNVTFRCDPISEHNRLYWYRQTLGQGPEFLTYFQNEAQLEKSRLLSDRFSAERPKGSFSTLEIQRTEQGDSAMYLCASSYLRTSGTYEQYFGPGTRLTVT.

The chain joins TRBV27 to TRBJ1-1, with 7 bases identical to TRBD1. This CDR3 spans 14 amino acids. The V and J ends lost 7 bases and 4 bases, in that order; junction bases with no gene match: 9. Germline CDR1 and CDR2: MNHEY and SMNVEV (reference sequence). CDR3 protein: CASNQGGAVTEAFF. The CDR3 coding sequence is TGTGCCAGCAACCAAGGGGGCGCGGTCACTGAAGCTTTCTTT.

The CDR3 protein is CASSYRTGNSGNTIYF. The CDR3 DNA reads as TGTGCCAGCAGCTATAGGACAGGGAACTCTGGAAACACCATATATTTT. This rearrangement joins TRBV5-4 to TRBJ1-3, with 8 bases identical to TRBD1. Germline V gene lookup returns CDR1 SGHNT and CDR2 YYREEE (reference sequence). The CDR3 is made up of 16 amino acids. Unmatched junction bases numbered 5, after V lost 3 bases and J lost 0 bases.

The chain carries TRBV4-2 and TRBJ2-3; 8 bases fit TRBD1. Trimming took 0 bases from V and 6 from J; bases not matched to a gene: 5. The CDR3 runs 15 residues. The germline CDR1 and CDR2 sequences are LGHNA and YNFKEQ. CDR3 DNA: TGTGCCAGCAGCCAAGACGGACAGGGCCGGGATACGCAGTATTTT. This encodes CASSQDGQGRDTQYF.

CDR3 nucleotides: TGTGCCAGCAGCACCGTGACTGACGCCCAGTACTTC. Its translation: CASSTVTDAQYF. This chain joins TRBV7-2 and TRBJ2-5; D unresolved. This CDR3 contains 12 residues. Trimming shortened V by 5 bases and J by 9 bases, and 13 bases separated the two germline ends. Germline V gene sequence: CDR1 SGHTA, CDR2 FQGNSA.

The rearrangement uses TRBV27 and TRBJ1-2, with 7 bases identical to TRBD1. The CDR3 runs 17 residues. Germline CDR1 MNHEY, CDR2 SMNVEV (reference sequence). J lost 4 bases, V lost 8 bases, and 19 bases had no gene match. The CDR3, as DNA: TGTGCCAGCCGGACGAGACATGGGACCGGGACAGTCTATGGCTACACCTTC. This sequence encodes CASRTRHGTGTVYGYTF.

This clone appeared a few times. This rearrangement joins TRBV2 to TRBJ2-2; D is unresolved. Germline CDR1 reads SNHLY; CDR2 reads FYNNEI. V gave up 7 bases and J gave up 0 bases, with 9 bases separating them. The CDR3 spans 14 residues. CDR3 in amino acids: CASIYAANTGELFF. The CDR3 nucleotides are TGTGCCAGCATATACGCGGCGAACACCGGGGAGCTGTTTTTT.